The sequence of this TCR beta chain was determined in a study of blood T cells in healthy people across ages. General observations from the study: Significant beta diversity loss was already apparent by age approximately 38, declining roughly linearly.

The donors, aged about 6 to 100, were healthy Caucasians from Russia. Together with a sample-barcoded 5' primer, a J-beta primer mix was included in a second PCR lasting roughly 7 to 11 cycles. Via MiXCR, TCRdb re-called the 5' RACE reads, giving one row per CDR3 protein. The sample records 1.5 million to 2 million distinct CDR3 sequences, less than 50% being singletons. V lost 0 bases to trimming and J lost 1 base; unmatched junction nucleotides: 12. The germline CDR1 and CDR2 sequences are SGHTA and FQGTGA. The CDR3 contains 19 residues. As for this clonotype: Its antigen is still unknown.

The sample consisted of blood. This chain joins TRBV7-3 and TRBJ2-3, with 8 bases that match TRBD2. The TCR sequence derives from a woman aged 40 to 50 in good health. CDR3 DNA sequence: TGTGCCAGCAGCTTAACGTATGCTACGGGACTAGGTGGCACAGATACGCAGTATTTT. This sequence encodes CASSLTYATGLGGTDTQYF. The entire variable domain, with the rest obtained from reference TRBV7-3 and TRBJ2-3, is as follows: GAGVSQTPSNKVTEKGKYVELRCDPISGHTALYWYRQSLGQGPEFLIYFQGTGAADDSGLPNDRFFAVRPEGSVSTLKIQRTERGDSAVYLCASSLTYATGLGGTDTQYFGPGTRLTVL.